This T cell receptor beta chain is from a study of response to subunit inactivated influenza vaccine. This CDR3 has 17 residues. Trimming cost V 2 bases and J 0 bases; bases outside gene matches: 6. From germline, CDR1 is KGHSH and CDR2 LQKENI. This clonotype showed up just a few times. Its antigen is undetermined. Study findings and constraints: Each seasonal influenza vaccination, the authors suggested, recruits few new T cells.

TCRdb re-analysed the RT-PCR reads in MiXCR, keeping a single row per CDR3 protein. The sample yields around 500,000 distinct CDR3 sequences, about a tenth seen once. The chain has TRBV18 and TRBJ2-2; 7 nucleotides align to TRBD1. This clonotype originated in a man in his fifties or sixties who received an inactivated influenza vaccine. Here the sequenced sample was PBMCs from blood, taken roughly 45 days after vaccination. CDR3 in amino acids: CASSPLAGGTNTGELFF. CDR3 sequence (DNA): TGTGCCAGCTCACCATTGGCAGGGGGAACGAACACCGGGGAGCTGTTTTTT.